The subject of this entry is one TCR beta chain. Its antigen is unidentified. This CDR3 has 15 residues. Trimming cost V 4 bases and J 2 bases, with 15 bases left between them. Germline-derived CDR1 and CDR2 are MNHEY and SMNVEV (reference sequence). These data belong to a study of cytomegalovirus exposure and HLA in healthy donors. Notes on the study in general: Cytomegalovirus status was reportedly diagnosed by the classifier with high sensitivity and specificity. Some segments of the V type, notably TRBV6-2 and TRBV6-3, were excluded as indistinguishable.

Vbeta (60) and Jbeta (13) primers were used in the PCR. The protocol was immunoSEQ multiplex PCR, while the TCRdb copy is restricted to in-frame clones and leaves out a portion. Of about 140,000 clones in the sample, 70% to 80% were seen once. The TCR originated in a woman in her 50s in good health and CMV-seronegative. The sequenced sample consisted of PBMCs. This chain connects TRBV27 to TRBJ2-7; D may be TRBD1 (6 bases). The CDR3: CASSSGPPGAYEQYF. The CDR3 DNA sequence: TGTGCCAGCAGTTCAGGGCCCCCAGGGGCCTACGAGCAGTACTTC.